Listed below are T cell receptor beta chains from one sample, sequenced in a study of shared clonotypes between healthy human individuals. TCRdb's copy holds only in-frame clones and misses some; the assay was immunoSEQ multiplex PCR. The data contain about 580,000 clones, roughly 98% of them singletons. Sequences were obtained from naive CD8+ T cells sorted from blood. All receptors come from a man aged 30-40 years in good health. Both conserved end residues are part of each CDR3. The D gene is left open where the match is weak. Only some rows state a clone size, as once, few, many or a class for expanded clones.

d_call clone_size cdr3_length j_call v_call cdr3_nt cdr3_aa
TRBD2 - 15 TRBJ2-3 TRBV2 TGTGCCAGCAGGCCGCTAGCGGGAGACACAGATACGCAGTATTTT CASRPLAGDTDTQYF
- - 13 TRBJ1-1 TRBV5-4 TGTGCCAGCAGCTTGGGGATGAACACTGAAGCTTTCTTT CASSLGMNTEAFF
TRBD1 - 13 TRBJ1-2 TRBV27 TGTGCCAGCAGTCCCGGACAGGGACATGGCTACACCTTC CASSPGQGHGYTF
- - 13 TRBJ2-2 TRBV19 TGTGCCAGTATTGACAGGATTACCGGGGAGCTGTTTTTT CASIDRITGELFF
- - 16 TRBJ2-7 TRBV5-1 TGCGCCAGCAGCTTGGCCCCGGGCGCGAGCTCCTACGAGCAGTACTTC CASSLAPGASSYEQYF
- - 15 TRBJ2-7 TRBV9 TGTGCCAGCAGCGTCCGGGACGGGGGATACTACGAGCAGTACTTC CASSVRDGGYYEQYF
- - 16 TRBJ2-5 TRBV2 TGTGCCAGCAGTGAAGCTATCCTAGGGCCCCCGGAGACCCAGTACTTC CASSEAILGPPETQYF
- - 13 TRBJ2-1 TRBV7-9 TGTGCCAGCAGCCCGACTACTAGCAATGAGCAGTTCTTC CASSPTTSNEQFF
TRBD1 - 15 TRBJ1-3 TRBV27 TGTGCCAGCAGTTTATCCGGGACAGGAGGAAACACCATATATTTT CASSLSGTGGNTIYF
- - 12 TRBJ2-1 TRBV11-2 TGTGCCAGCAGCTTCGGTTTCGGGGACCAGTTCTTC CASSFGFGDQFF
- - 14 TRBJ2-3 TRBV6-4 TGTGCCAGCAGTGAAGAGGCAGGCACAGATACGCAGTATTTT CASSEEAGTDTQYF
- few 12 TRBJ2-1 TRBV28 TGTGCCAGCAGTTTAAGGGGGGATGAGCAGTTCTTC CASSLRGDEQFF
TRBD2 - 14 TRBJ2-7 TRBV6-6 TGTGCCAGCAGATTAACTAGCGACTCCTACGAGCAGTACTTC CASRLTSDSYEQYF
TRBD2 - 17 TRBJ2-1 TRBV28 TGTGCCAGCAGTAATAATAGCGGGAGTCCCTCCTACAATGAGCAGTTCTTC CASSNNSGSPSYNEQFF
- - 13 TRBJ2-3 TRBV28 TGTGCCAGCAGTTTACCTTTGTCTAAGGCGCAGTATTTT CASSLPLSKAQYF
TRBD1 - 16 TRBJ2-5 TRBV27 TGTGCCAGCAGAACCTCCGGGACAGTCACCGAAGAGACCCAGTACTTC CASRTSGTVTEETQYF
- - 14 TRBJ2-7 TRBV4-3 TGCGCCAGCAGCCAAGATCGGGGATTCTACGAGCAGTACTTC CASSQDRGFYEQYF
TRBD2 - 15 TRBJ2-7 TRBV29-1 TGCAGCGTGACTAGCCCGGGACGAAACTCCTACGAGCAGTACTTC CSVTSPGRNSYEQYF
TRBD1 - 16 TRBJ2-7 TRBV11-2 TGTGCCAGCAGCTTAGCGAGACAGGGGAGCTCCTACGAGCAGTACTTC CASSLARQGSSYEQYF
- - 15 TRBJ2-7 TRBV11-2 TGTGCCAGCAGCTTAGAGCGCAGACCTGCCTACGAGCAGTACTTC CASSLERRPAYEQYF
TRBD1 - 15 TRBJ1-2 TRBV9 TGTGCCAGCAGCCCATGGGACAGTGGAAACTATGGCTACACCTTC CASSPWDSGNYGYTF
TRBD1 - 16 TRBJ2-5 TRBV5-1 TGCGCCAGCAGCTCGACAGGGATAGATTCCCAAGAGACCCAGTACTTC CASSSTGIDSQETQYF
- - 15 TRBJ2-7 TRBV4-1 TGCGCCAGCAGCCAAGATCTGGGTAATTACTACGAGCAGTACTTC CASSQDLGNYYEQYF
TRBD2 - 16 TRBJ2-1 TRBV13 TGTGCCAGCAGCCTACTAGCGCAGAGCTCCTACAATGAGCAGTTCTTC CASSLLAQSSYNEQFF
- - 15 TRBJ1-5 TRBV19 TGTGCCAGTAGTATTTATGGACAGAGCAATCAGCCCCAGCATTTT CASSIYGQSNQPQHF
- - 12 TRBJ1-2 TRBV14 TGTGCCAGCAGCCGACACAGATTTGGCTACACCTTC CASSRHRFGYTF
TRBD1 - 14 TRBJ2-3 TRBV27 TGTGCCAGCAGTTTGACAGGGGACACAGATACGCAGTATTTT CASSLTGDTDTQYF
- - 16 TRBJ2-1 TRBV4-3 TGCGCCAGCAGCCTAGGGAGACAGTTCATCTCCAATGAGCAGTTCTTC CASSLGRQFISNEQFF
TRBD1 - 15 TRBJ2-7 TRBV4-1 TGCGCCAGCAGCCAAACAGGGGGCGGTGGTTACGAGCAGTACTTC CASSQTGGGGYEQYF
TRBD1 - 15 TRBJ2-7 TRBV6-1 TGTGCCAGCAGTGATTTTGTGGGACAGGGCTACGAGCAGTACTTC CASSDFVGQGYEQYF
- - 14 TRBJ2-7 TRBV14 TGTGCCAGCAGCCGTGCTCCCCCCATCTACGAGCAGTACTTC CASSRAPPIYEQYF
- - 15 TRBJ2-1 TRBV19 TGTGCCAGTAGTACGAAGCTTGGCTCCTACAATGAGCAGTTCTTC CASSTKLGSYNEQFF
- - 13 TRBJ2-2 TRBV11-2 TGTGCCAGCAGCGACAGGAACACCGGGGAGCTGTTTTTT CASSDRNTGELFF
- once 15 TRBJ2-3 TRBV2 TGTGCCAGAACATGGGATGGTCCTAGCACAGATACGCAGTATTTT CARTWDGPSTDTQYF
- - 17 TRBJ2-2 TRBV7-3 TGTGCCAGCAGCTTACAGGGGCCCTCGTACTTAACCGGGGAGCTGTTTTTT CASSLQGPSYLTGELFF
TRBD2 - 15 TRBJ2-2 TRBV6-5 TGTGCCAGCCATACTAGCGGGAGTGTTACCGGGGAGCTGTTTTTT CASHTSGSVTGELFF
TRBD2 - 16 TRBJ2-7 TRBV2 TGTGCCAGCAGTGAAGCGGGGACTAGCGGGCGTTACGAGCAGTACTTC CASSEAGTSGRYEQYF
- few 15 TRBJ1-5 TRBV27 TGTGCCAGCAGTTTAGGTCAGTTCAGCAATCAGCCCCAGCATTTT CASSLGQFSNQPQHF
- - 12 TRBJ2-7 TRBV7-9 TGTGCCAGCAGCTTAGAGGCCTACGAGCAGTACTTC CASSLEAYEQYF
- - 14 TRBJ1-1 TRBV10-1 TGCGCCAGCAGTGAGTCTGGGGGGGTGACTGAAGCTTTCTTT CASSESGGVTEAFF
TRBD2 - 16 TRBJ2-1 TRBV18 TGTGCCAGCTCACCACCCCAAGCGGGGGAATACAATGAGCAGTTCTTC CASSPPQAGEYNEQFF
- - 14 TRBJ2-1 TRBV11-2 TGTGCCAGCAGCTTGGGGGAGCCCTACAATGAGCAGTTCTTC CASSLGEPYNEQFF